This paragraph covers one TCR beta chain sequence. All patients were untreated before thyroid surgery. Germline V gives CDR1 GTSNPN, CDR2 SVGIG (reference sequence). This CDR3 is built from 12 residues. V lost 4 bases, J lost 3 bases, and 10 bases lay in between. Using MiXCR, TCRdb reanalyzed the PCR reads. The sample lists 11,000 or so clones, less than 50% occurring once. This entry comes from a study of metastatic and nonmetastatic thyroid tumors. Sequencing was carried out using tumor tissue. This receptor was taken from a female donor with papillary thyroid cancer or a benign thyroid nodule (not recorded which). Some clones in this sample may be carry-over from other donors' samples. V gene TRBV30 combines with J gene TRBJ2-7; possibly TRBD1 for D (5 bases). The CDR3 nucleotides read TGTGCCTGGATAGGGGATAACTACGAGCAGTACTTC. This gives the protein CAWIGDNYEQYF.